Shown below are 17 T cell receptor beta chains from a single sample sequenced in a study of identical twins (dated by TCRdb to the mid-2010s). Library preparation employed 5' RACE. Sequencing used an Illumina HiSeq 2000. TCRdb's own reprocessing of the public reads used fastp at Q25 and MiXCR and kept productive beta chains. Under each unique CDR3 protein, matching rows form one entry showing the most common genes and DNA. A total of 1,800,000 or so distinct CDR3 sequences appear in this sample, about 32% of them only once. The top ten clonotypes cover approximately 0.29% of the sample. The sequencing sample was made of cord blood. Receptors originate from a newborn girl in good health.

The CDR3 protein is CAISPTSGNTGELFF. The CDR3 bases are TGTGCCATCAGCCCGACTAGCGGGAACACCGGGGAGCTGTTTTTT. This chain links TRBV10-3 with TRBJ2-2; 9 nucleotides agree with TRBD2. Losses at the gene ends were 6 bases for V and 1 base for J; bases not matched to a gene: 3. The CDR3 covers 15 residues. Per germline, CDR1 ENHRY and CDR2 SYGVKD.

This clonotype was counted a few times. This chain links TRBV24-1 with TRBJ1-1; tentative D call: TRBD1 (5 bases). CDR3 size: 14 residues. V was cut by 9 bases and J by 1 base, with 14 bases left in between. Germline values: CDR1 KGHDR, CDR2 SFDVKD. The CDR3 nucleotides read TGTGCCACCCGCGAAGAGGGGTCGAACACTGAAGCTTTCTTT. It encodes CATREEGSNTEAFF.

The chain combines TRBV20-1 with TRBJ2-5; tentatively, D is TRBD2 (6 bases). The J call may be incorrect, as the DNA end agrees better with TRBJ2-7. CDR3 length: 13 amino acids. Germline V gene lookup returns CDR1 DFQATT and CDR2 SNEGSKA (reference sequence). The CDR3 loop is CSANRGDPYEQYF. DNA of the CDR3: TGCAGTGCTAACCGCGGGGACCCCTACGAGCAGTACTTC.

There are a few counts of this clonotype. The chain uses TRBV6-5 and TRBJ1-6; 11 bases fit TRBD1. The CDR3 consists of 15 residues. Germline V lookup: CDR1 MNHEY, CDR2 SVGAGI. Trimming at V came to 6 bases and at J to 2 bases, leaving 0 bases not matched to a gene. The chain's CDR3 is CASRGQGAYNSPLHF. The DNA of the CDR3 is TGTGCCAGCAGGGGACAGGGGGCCTATAATTCACCCCTCCACTTT.

This clonotype turned up a few times. This chain connects TRBV29-1 to TRBJ1-1, with no clear D. V lost 4 bases and J lost 1, with 10 bases in between. The CDR3 is 13 amino acids. Germline CDR1 and CDR2: SQVTM and ANQGSEA. CDR3 sequence (DNA): TGCAGCGTTGGAGGGTACGGGAACACTGAAGCTTTCTTT. This codes for CSVGGYGNTEAFF.

The chain joins TRBV12-3 or TRBV12-4 to TRBJ2-2, with no clear D. The V end lost 3 bases, the J end lost 0 bases, and 8 bases lay between the germline ends. The CDR3 is 15 residues long. The CDR3 nucleotides are TGTGCCAGCAGTTTGGTTCAGTCGAACACCGGGGAGCTGTTTTTT. Its translation is CASSLVQSNTGELFF.

This clonotype was counted a few times. The chain carries TRBV2 and TRBJ1-5; D gene unclear. Germline V gives CDR1 SNHLY, CDR2 FYNNEI. The CDR3 has 13 amino acids. Trimming took 4 bases from V and 8 from J, leaving 12 bases between them. The CDR3 reads CASSVGLIKPQHF. The DNA for the CDR3 is TGTGCCAGCAGTGTCGGTCTAATCAAGCCCCAGCATTTT.

This clonotype was counted only a few times. The genes are TRBV5-1 and TRBJ2-1; 7 nucleotides line up with TRBD1. From germline, CDR1 is SGHRS and CDR2 YFSETQ. The length of the CDR3 is 16 residues. V lost 3 bases to trimming and J lost 4 bases; unmatched junction nucleotides: 10. The CDR3 region is CASSSQRGQWYNEQFF. As DNA, the CDR3 is TGCGCCAGCAGCTCTCAAAGGGGGCAATGGTACAATGAGCAGTTCTTC.

The chain recombines TRBV5-1 with TRBJ2-1; D not certain. Germline V CDR1 and CDR2: SGHRS, YFSETQ. V lost 4 bases, J lost 5 bases, and 13 bases lay in between. This CDR3 is built from 14 residues. The chain's CDR3 is CASSVDVPHNEQFF. The CDR3 region has the DNA TGCGCCAGCAGCGTCGACGTACCCCACAATGAGCAGTTCTTC.

The V gene is TRBV12-5, the J gene TRBJ1-1, with D perhaps matching TRBD1 (5 bases). This CDR3 comprises 12 residues. V gave up 1 base and J gave up 6 bases, with 6 bases separating them. CDR1 LGHNT and CDR2 FRNRAP come from the germline V gene. The CDR3 bases are TGTGCTAGTGGTTTGGGGGGGGCTGAAGCTTTCTTT. It encodes CASGLGGAEAFF.

V gene TRBV4-2 combines with J gene TRBJ1-4; 8 bases fit TRBD1. Trimming took 0 bases from V and 7 from J; bases not matched to a gene: 4. The CDR3 is 15 amino acids. Germline loops: CDR1 LGHNA, CDR2 YNFKEQ. CDR3 DNA sequence: TGTGCCAGCAGCCAAGAGGCCGGACAGGGTGAAAAACTGTTTTTT. Translation: CASSQEAGQGEKLFF.

The chain combines TRBV4-2 with TRBJ2-5, with 9 bases that match TRBD2. V lost 4 bases, J lost 4 bases, and 4 bases stayed unmatched. CDR1 is LGHNA and CDR2 is YNFKEQ in the germline V gene. The length of the CDR3 is 14 residues. CDR3 amino acids: CASSRPAGGETQYF. The CDR3 DNA reads TGTGCCAGCAGCCGTCCAGCGGGGGGAGAGACCCAGTACTTC.

This sequence joins TRBV5-6 and TRBJ2-5; no reliable D call. CDR3 length equals 15 residues. The ends were cut back, 6 bases at V and 11 bases at J, with 26 bases in the middle. CDR1 and CDR2 (germline): SGHDT, YYEEEE. The CDR3 DNA follows: TGTGCCAGCACCTCGGAGTTGTGGGGTTTGACTGAGCAGTACTTC. This gives the protein CASTSELWGLTEQYF.

This clonotype was observed at least ten times. V and J are TRBV7-8 and TRBJ1-6; tentatively, D is TRBD1 (5 bases). The CDR3 has 16 residues. CDR1 and CDR2 from the germline V gene are SGHVS and FQNEAQ. V was pared by 4 bases and J by 7 bases, with 17 bases between. The CDR3 reads CASSSKGLNTNSPLHF. In DNA form, the CDR3 reads TGTGCCAGCAGCTCCAAGGGACTTAATACGAATTCACCCCTCCACTTT.

There are a few counts of this clonotype. The V gene is TRBV2, the J gene TRBJ2-7, with 7 bases aligning to TRBD1. CDR1 and CDR2 (germline): SNHLY, FYNNEI. The CDR3 length is 13 residues. Trimming at V came to 6 bases and at J to 4 bases, leaving 6 bases not matched to a gene. This chain's CDR3 is CASRLGTAYEQYF. The CDR3 DNA follows: TGTGCCAGCAGGCTCGGGACAGCATACGAGCAGTACTTC. The full variable domain, in which reference TRBV2 and TRBJ2-7 provide the parts outside the CDR3, is EPEVTQTPSHQVTQMGQEVILRCVPISNHLYFYWYRQILGQKVEFLVSFYNNEISEKSEIFDDQFSVERPDGSNFTLKIRSTKLEDSAMYFCASRLGTAYEQYFGPGTRLTVT.

This rearrangement joins TRBV24-1 to TRBJ2-7; no firm D call. The V gene lost 3 bases and the J gene lost 3 bases, with 14 bases spanning the gap. CDR3 size: 15 residues. Germline V gene data show CDR1 as KGHDR and CDR2 as SFDVKD. CDR3 sequence: CATSDDSGPIYEQYF. The CDR3 DNA reads as TGTGCCACCAGTGATGATTCCGGGCCGATCTACGAGCAGTACTTC.

In this sample, this clonotype turned up a few times. This sequence joins TRBV10-3 and TRBJ2-7; TRBD2 matches 7 bases. Germline V CDR1 and CDR2: ENHRY, SYGVKD. This CDR3 region has 15 residues. Unmatched junction bases numbered 8, after V lost 6 bases and J lost 0 bases. The CDR3, as DNA: TGTGCCATCAGCATCGCAGCGGGAAGCTCCTACGAGCAGTACTTC. Residues: CAISIAAGSSYEQYF.